The T cell receptor (beta chain) under discussion was sequenced for a study of shared clonotypes between healthy human individuals. Trimming pared 1 base from V and 4 bases from J, leaving 11 bases between. Per germline, CDR1 SGHDN and CDR2 FVKESK. The CDR3 is made up of 15 amino acids. The naive CD8 fraction comprised CD45RO-negative cells positively selected for CCR7 and excluded terminally differentiated effector memory CD45RA+ cells. The study's findings and limits: An effect of sequencing depth on clonotype sharing among donors was expected.

Sequenced by immunoSEQ multiplex PCR; TCRdb stores in-frame clones only, minus some. The profile shows hundreds of thousands of clones, 85% to 95% of them singletons. Details on this clone: Its antigen is as yet unknown.

Sequenced input: naive CD8+ T cells sorted from blood. The rearrangement joins TRBV14 to TRBJ1-5; D gene unclear. The clonotype comes from a woman aged 30 to 39 in good health. The CDR3 coding sequence is TGTGCCAGCAGCCAAGCGCATGGGAGGAATCAGCCCCAGCATTTT. Translating it yields CASSQAHGRNQPQHF.